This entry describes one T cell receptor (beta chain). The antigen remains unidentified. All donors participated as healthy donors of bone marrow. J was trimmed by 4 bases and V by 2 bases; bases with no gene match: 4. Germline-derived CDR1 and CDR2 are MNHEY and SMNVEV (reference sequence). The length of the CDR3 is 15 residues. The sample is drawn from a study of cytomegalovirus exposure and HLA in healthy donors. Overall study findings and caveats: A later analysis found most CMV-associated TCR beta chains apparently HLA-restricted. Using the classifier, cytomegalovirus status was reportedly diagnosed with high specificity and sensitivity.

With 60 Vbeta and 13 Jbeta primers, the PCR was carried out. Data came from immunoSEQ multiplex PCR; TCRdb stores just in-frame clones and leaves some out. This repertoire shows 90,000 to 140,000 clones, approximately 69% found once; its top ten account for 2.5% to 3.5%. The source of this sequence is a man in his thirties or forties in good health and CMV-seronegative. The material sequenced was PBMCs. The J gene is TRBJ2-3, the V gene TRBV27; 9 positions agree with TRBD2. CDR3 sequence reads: CASSLKGLAPDTQYF. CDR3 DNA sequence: TGTGCCAGCAGTTTAAAGGGACTAGCCCCAGATACGCAGTATTTT.